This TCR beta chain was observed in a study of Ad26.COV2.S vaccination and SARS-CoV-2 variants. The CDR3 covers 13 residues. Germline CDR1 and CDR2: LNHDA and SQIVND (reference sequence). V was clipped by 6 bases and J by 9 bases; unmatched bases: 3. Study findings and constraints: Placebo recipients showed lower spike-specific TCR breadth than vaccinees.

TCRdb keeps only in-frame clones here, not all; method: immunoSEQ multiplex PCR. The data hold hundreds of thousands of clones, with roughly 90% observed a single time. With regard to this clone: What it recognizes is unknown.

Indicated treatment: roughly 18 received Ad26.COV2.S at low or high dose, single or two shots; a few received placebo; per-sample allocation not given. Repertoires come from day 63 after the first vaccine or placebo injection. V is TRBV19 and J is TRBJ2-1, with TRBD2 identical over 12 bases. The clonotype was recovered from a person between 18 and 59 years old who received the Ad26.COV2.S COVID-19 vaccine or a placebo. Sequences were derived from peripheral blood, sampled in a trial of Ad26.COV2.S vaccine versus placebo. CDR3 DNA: TGTGCCAGTAGCGGACTAGCGGGAATTGAGCAGTTCTTC. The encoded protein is CASSGLAGIEQFF.